This is a list of T cell receptor beta chains from one sample in a study of molecular identifiers for immune sequencing clone quantification. Each CDR3 protein gets one entry after TCRdb re-called the PCR reads with MiXCR. The sample holds about 510,000 distinct CDR3 sequences, roughly 25% seen once. The sample was naive CD8+ T cells from blood, with Jurkat cell RNA spiked in. These TCRs come from a human donor in good health. Some libraries in this study had Jurkat cell RNA spiked in. Each CDR3 is given with its conserved first and last residue. Fields, in order: D gene, clone size, J gene, V gene, CDR3 length, CDR3 DNA, CDR3 protein. D genes are given only for firm matches. Size is stated for part of the rows, as once, few or many counts, or as a class when the clone is expanded.

>NA|many|TRBJ2-3|TRBV7-2|15
TGTGCCAGCAGCCCTTTGGACACCCTTACAGATACGCAGTATTTT
CASSPLDTLTDTQYF
>TRBD2|many|TRBJ2-7|TRBV28|14
TGTGCCAGCAGCAGTAGCGGGAGGGTCCACGAGCAGTACTTC
CASSSSGRVHEQYF
>NA|many|TRBJ2-5|TRBV4-2|14
TGTGCCAGCAGCCAGCCCATCGGTTCAGAGACCCAGTACTTC
CASSQPIGSETQYF
>NA|many|TRBJ2-3|TRBV7-9|16
TGTGCCAGCAGCATTATACTGGGCAGCGACACAGATACGCAGTATTTT
CASSIILGSDTDTQYF
>NA|few|TRBJ2-3|TRBV6-1|15
TGTGCCAGCAGTGAACAGGTCCTTAGCACAGATACGCAGTATTTT
CASSEQVLSTDTQYF
>TRBD1|NA|TRBJ1-6|TRBV9|15
TGTGCCAGCAGCCAGAGGGGGCTTGACAATTCACCCCTCCACTTT
CASSQRGLDNSPLHF
>NA|few|TRBJ1-2|TRBV7-6|13
TGTGCCAGCAGCCCCGGACGGGTTGGTGGCTACACCTTC
CASSPGRVGGYTF
>TRBD1|NA|TRBJ1-5|TRBV27|14
TGTGCCGCCGGAGAGGGGGCCATTAATCAGCCCCAGCATTTT
CAAGEGAINQPQHF
>NA|many|TRBJ1-5|TRBV28|15
TGTGCCAGCAGGAGTTATCAGGAGCGCAATCAGCCCCAGCATTTT
CASRSYQERNQPQHF
>TRBD2|NA|TRBJ2-7|TRBV27|15
TGTGCCAGCGCCCGCTTGCGGGAGGGTTCTGGTGAGCAGTACTTC
CASARLREGSGEQYF
>NA|NA|TRBJ1-4|TRBV14|16
TGTGCCAGCAGCCAAGAGGCAGGGTCAACTAATGAAAAACTGTTTTTT
CASSQEAGSTNEKLFF
>TRBD2|many|TRBJ2-3|TRBV7-2|16
TGTGCCAGCAGCTTTAGCGGGGGGGCCTATTCAGATACGCAGTATTTT
CASSFSGGAYSDTQYF
>TRBD1|many|TRBJ1-1|TRBV7-9|15
TGTGCCAGCAGCTTAGATCAGGGGGCCGGCACTGAAGCTTTCTTT
CASSLDQGAGTEAFF
>TRBD1|few|TRBJ2-5|TRBV4-3|15
TGCGCCAGCAGCCAAGAGATCAGGGGGCGAGAGACCCAGTACTTC
CASSQEIRGRETQYF
>TRBD2|many|TRBJ2-1|TRBV29-1|16
TGCAGCGTTGAAGGGTTAGCGGGAGGGGCCTACAATGAGCAGTTCTTC
CSVEGLAGGAYNEQFF
>TRBD1|few|TRBJ1-4|TRBV9|17
TGTGCCAGCAGCGCCGGACAGGGGGCGGCAACTAATGAAAAACTGTTTTTT
CASSAGQGAATNEKLFF
>NA|many|TRBJ2-5|TRBV7-9|14
TGTGCCAGCAGCTCGGGACAATTCCAAGAGACCCAGTACTTC
CASSSGQFQETQYF
>TRBD1|NA|TRBJ1-2|TRBV7-3|15
TGTGCCAGCAGCCCACAGGGGGCAGGTGACTATGGCTACACCTTC
CASSPQGAGDYGYTF
>NA|NA|TRBJ2-5|TRBV2|14
TGTGCCAGCAGTGAAGAAGCGGGTCAAGAGACCCAGTACTTC
CASSEEAGQETQYF
>TRBD1|NA|TRBJ1-2|TRBV7-9|13
TGTGCCAGCAGCTCCGGGACAGTTAATGGCTACACCTTC
CASSSGTVNGYTF
>NA|NA|TRBJ1-2|TRBV7-9|13
TGTGCCAGCAGCTTAGTGACTCACTATGGCTACCCCTTC
CASSLVTHYGYPF
>NA|NA|TRBJ1-1|TRBV4-3|17
TGCGCCAGCAGCCAAGATAGGATGAGGGGGTCGAACACTGAAGCTTTCTTT
CASSQDRMRGSNTEAFF
>NA|many|TRBJ1-1|TRBV29-1|12
TGCAGCGTTACAGGGCCGAACACTGAAGCTTTCTTT
CSVTGPNTEAFF
>NA|few|TRBJ1-1|TRBV6-5|13
TGTGCCAGCAGTTACTCCAGCTTGACTGAAGCTTTCTTT
CASSYSSLTEAFF
>NA|many|TRBJ1-1|TRBV20-1|14
TGCAGTGCTAAGATGGGAATAATGAACACTGAAGCTTTCTTT
CSAKMGIMNTEAFF
>TRBD2|few|TRBJ2-7|TRBV28|14
TGTGCCAGCAGTTCGGGACTACTACTCTACGAGCAGTACTTC
CASSSGLLLYEQYF
>NA|many|TRBJ1-5|TRBV12-3/TRBV12-4|15
TGTGCCAGCAGTTTAACAGGGTTCCAGGAGGAGCCCCAGCATTTT
CASSLTGFQEEPQHF
>NA|few|TRBJ2-3|TRBV27|15
TGTGCCAGCAGTTTATCCGCGGGGCTGGCTGATACGCAGTATTTT
CASSLSAGLADTQYF
>TRBD1|NA|TRBJ1-1|TRBV2|16
TGTGCCAGCAGGAAAAGTGGACAGGGAGAGAACACTGAAGCTTTCTTT
CASRKSGQGENTEAFF
>TRBD1|few|TRBJ1-1|TRBV27|14
TGTGCCAGCGTGAAACAGGGGGCGAACACTGAAGCTTTCTTT
CASVKQGANTEAFF
>TRBD1|NA|TRBJ2-5|TRBV10-3|14
TGTGCCATCAGTGGTGGACAGGGGGAAGAGACCCGGTACTTC
CAISGGQGEETRYF
>NA|NA|TRBJ1-5|TRBV6-2/TRBV6-3|15
TGTGCCCGCAGTTCCCTCTCTGCGGGCAATCAGCCCCAGCATTTT
CARSSLSAGNQPQHF
>TRBD1|many|TRBJ2-3|TRBV5-1|17
TGCGCCAGCAGCCCTTTTTGGGGGGACAGGGGCCCAGATACGCAGTATTTT
CASSPFWGDRGPDTQYF
>NA|few|TRBJ2-1|TRBV7-6|16
TGTGCCAGCAGCTTGGGAGTCGGGACAAGGTACAATGAGCAGTTCTTC
CASSLGVGTRYNEQFF
>NA|few|TRBJ2-1|TRBV30|14
TGTGCCTGGAGTCTGGGACCAAGGATAAATGAGCAGTTCTTC
CAWSLGPRINEQFF
>TRBD1|NA|TRBJ2-3|TRBV12-3/TRBV12-4|14
TGTGCCAGCAGTTTTCGACAGGGCCCAGATACGCAGTATTTT
CASSFRQGPDTQYF
>NA|many|TRBJ1-2|TRBV10-3|14
TGTGCCATCCAGCCCGGGACACCCAACTATGGCTACACCTTC
CAIQPGTPNYGYTF
>NA|NA|TRBJ2-2|TRBV7-2|14
TGTGCCAGCAGCTTAGTATCCGGAGGTCGGGAGCTGTTTTTT
CASSLVSGGRELFF
>NA|few|TRBJ2-7|TRBV7-9|13
TGTGCCAGTCGGCCGGGGGGCGCCGACGGGCAGTACTTC
CASRPGGADGQYF
>NA|NA|TRBJ2-3|TRBV7-3|13
TGTGCCAGCAGCCTACAGGGCACAGGTACGCAGTATTTT
CASSLQGTGTQYF
>NA|NA|TRBJ2-5|TRBV11-2|14
TGTGCCAGCAGCCCGCTCTTGGATCTGGAGACCCAGTACTTC
CASSPLLDLETQYF
>NA|NA|TRBJ1-4|TRBV20-1|15
TGCAGTGCTAGAGTAGCCCACTCAACTAATGAAAAACTGTTTTTT
CSARVAHSTNEKLFF
>NA|few|TRBJ1-2|TRBV4-1|19
TGCGCCAGCAGCCAAGATCTAAAGGACCTGGGCGTCTCGGTAAAAGGCTACACCTTC
CASSQDLKDLGVSVKGYTF
>NA|many|TRBJ1-1|TRBV2|15
TGTGCCAGCAGTGAACCTCTAGAGATCAACACTGAAGCTTTCTTT
CASSEPLEINTEAFF
>TRBD1|few|TRBJ2-2|TRBV19|12
TGTGCCACCGCGACAGGGCAACTGGAGCTGTTTTTT
CATATGQLELFF
>NA|few|TRBJ2-7|TRBV6-2/TRBV6-3|14
TGTGCCAGCAGCTCGGGGGCAGGGTACTACGAGCAGTACTTC
CASSSGAGYYEQYF
>TRBD2|many|TRBJ2-3|TRBV5-1|16
TGCGCCAGCAACGGGGGGACTAGTGGCTTCGCAGATACGCAGTATTTT
CASNGGTSGFADTQYF
>NA|few|TRBJ2-5|TRBV24-1|14
TGTGCCACCAGTGATTTCGGGCAAGGAGAGACCCAGTACTTC
CATSDFGQGETQYF
>NA|NA|TRBJ1-1|TRBV27|11
TGTGCCAGCAAAACGAACACTGAAGCTTTCTTT
CASKTNTEAFF
>NA|NA|TRBJ2-7|TRBV7-9|14
TGTGCCCGCAGCCTTACGGGACAAGCCTTCGAGCAGTACTTC
CARSLTGQAFEQYF
>NA|many|TRBJ1-4|TRBV4-3|14
TGCGCCAGCAGCCAGCCTAGGACTGGGGAAAAACTGTTTTTT
CASSQPRTGEKLFF
>NA|few|TRBJ2-3|TRBV7-9|15
TGTGCCAGCAGCCCAGGGGTGTACTGGACAGATACGCTGTATTTT
CASSPGVYWTDTLYF
>TRBD2|NA|TRBJ2-2|TRBV4-3|16
TGCGCCAGCAGGGATGCTAGCGGGGCGAACACCGGGGAGCTGTTTTTT
CASRDASGANTGELFF